A single T cell receptor (beta chain) is shown here with its context. The antigen it recognizes is unknown. The input lacks base qualities; no much larger clone sits a single base away. The data were obtained in a study of blood T cell repertoires in COVID-19 (dated by TCRdb to 2019 to 2021). Broadly, across the study: Collaborator samples came from the United States, Italy and Spain and covered acute and convalescent phases of COVID-19. The material from the prospective study consisted of cDNA or gDNA derived from T cells, B-cell-depleted T cells, or PBMCs. The dataset comprised deeply sampled blood TCRbeta repertoires from subjects exposed to, actively infected with, or recovered from COVID-19. The repertoires were made available in a free public database intended to serve as a resource for research on the immune response to SARS-CoV-2. Samples came from the ongoing ImmuneRACE study (first 160 participants) plus 1,254 subjects from 6 global collaborators. A de-identified subject ID, COVID-19 status, age in years and sex were almost always included in the sample metadata. Where HLA class I and class II types were available, the types were taken from metadata supplied by the sample provider, not from assay-based typing. What the research found in general, with its limitations: The quantity of clinical and demographic metadata differed by source and by participant and was supplied without curation.

Whole blood was collected in K2EDTA tubes by collaborating institutions according to the institutions' own protocols. For TCRbeta analysis, collaborator samples were shipped as frozen whole blood, as isolated PBMCs, or as DNA extracted from either sample type. TCRbeta CDR3 regions were amplified from genomic DNA using the immunoSEQ Assay, a bias-controlled multiplex PCR. Turning to the authors' computational methods: Nucleated cell counts per sample were estimated from amplification of reference gene primers within the assay. To quantify the absolute abundance of each unique TCRbeta CDR3 rearrangement, sequence reads were collapsed and filtered. Productive Simpson clonality was computed per sample as the square root of Simpson's diversity index over productive rearrangements. The table comes from immuneACCESS by way of TCRdb, which keeps in-frame sequences with V and J called. Part of the clones is missing from these tables; in studies checked, under half for an unresolved V gene and the rest for unknown reasons. D and trimming come from the DNA, and the V and J calls and clone size come from that table. The sample table records around 250,000 clones; 82% of these occur just once. Less than 3.5% of the sample comes from the top ten.

From the cysteine up to the phenylalanine, the CDR3 has a length of 13 residues. The entry retains the CDR3 DNA only, 39 bases that are in frame from base 1. After removal of 8 bases from V and 6 bases from J, the junction retains 11 bases not matched to a gene. CDR1 SQVTM and CDR2 ANQGSEA were looked up in the germline V gene. The rearranged chain carries TRBV29-1 and TRBJ1-1, with 8 bases aligning to TRBD1. The sequence was collected from a young woman with acute or convalescent COVID-19. Sequenced input: peripheral blood. The nucleotides read TGCAGCTCCAAGCGACAGGGGTCGGCTGAAGCTTTCTTT. This yields the protein CSSKRQGSAEAFF.